A selection of T cell receptor beta chains follows, all from one sample in a study of blood T cell repertoires in COVID-19. Sequencing used immunoSEQ multiplex PCR; TCRdb keeps in-frame clones, though not all of them. The sample includes approximately 500,000 clones, approximately 92% of them seen just once. The source material was peripheral blood. The receptors derive from a man between 18 and 35 years old with COVID-19, enrolled during active disease. Each CDR3 is given with its conserved first and last residue. D genes are given only for firm matches. Not every row has a clone size; where given, it reads once, few, many or a size class.

clone size	V gene	D gene	J gene	CDR3 protein	CDR3 DNA
.	TRBV19	.	TRBJ2-2	CASSIVGGAPNTGELFF	TGTGCCAGTAGTATAGTTGGGGGGGCGCCGAACACCGGGGAGCTGTTTTTT
once	TRBV14	.	TRBJ2-6	CASSPLGAGANVLTF	TGTGCCAGCAGCCCCCTCGGGGCTGGGGCCAACGTCCTGACTTTC
once	TRBV19	.	TRBJ1-5	CASSYGGNQPQHF	TGTGCCAGTAGTTACGGGGGCAATCAGCCCCAGCATTTT
.	TRBV11-2	TRBD1	TRBJ2-2	CASSLGGGQGYAGELFF	TGTGCCAGCAGCTTAGGGGGTGGACAGGGTTATGCCGGGGAGCTGTTTTTT
once	TRBV6-5	.	TRBJ1-2	CASSQALYGYTF	TGTGCCAGCAGCCAGGCCCTCTATGGCTACACCTTC
.	TRBV5-5	TRBD2	TRBJ2-3	CASSRGLVTDTQYF	TGTGCCAGCAGCCGCGGACTAGTCACAGATACGCAGTATTTT
.	TRBV5-1	.	TRBJ2-3	CASRTDGTSPRAQYF	TGCGCCAGCAGGACCGACGGAACCTCCCCCAGGGCGCAGTATTTT
few	TRBV18	TRBD2	TRBJ2-7	CASSLRTSGSDEQYF	TGTGCCAGCTCGTTAAGGACTAGCGGGAGCGACGAGCAGTACTTC
.	TRBV15	.	TRBJ2-6	CATSSFTISAKPSGANVLTF	TGTGCCACCAGCAGCTTTACCATTAGCGCCAAACCATCTGGGGCCAACGTCCTGACTTTC
once	TRBV2	TRBD2	TRBJ2-3	CASSGSGGSTDTQYF	TGTGCCAGCAGTGGGAGCGGGGGGAGCACAGATACGCAGTATTTT
once	TRBV11-3	TRBD1	TRBJ1-3	CASSLGQGHTIYF	TGTGCCAGCAGCCTGGGACAGGGCCACACCATATATTTT
.	TRBV5-4	TRBD1	TRBJ2-3	CASSRAGQGDTQYF	TGTGCCAGCAGCCGCGCGGGACAGGGAGATACGCAGTATTTT
.	TRBV7-9	TRBD1	TRBJ2-5	CASSSKRQGQETQYF	TGTGCCAGCAGCTCCAAACGACAGGGGCAAGAGACCCAGTACTTC
.	TRBV18	.	TRBJ1-1	CASSGGPNTEAFF	TGTGCCAGCTCCGGGGGTCCGAACACTGAAGCTTTCTTT
.	TRBV6-5	TRBD1	TRBJ1-4	CASSYETGGKKLFF	TGTGCCAGCAGTTACGAGACAGGGGGGAAAAAACTGTTTTTT
.	TRBV4-1	TRBD2	TRBJ2-1	CASSQAGTSGNEQFF	TGCGCCAGCAGCCAAGCCGGGACTAGCGGTAATGAGCAGTTCTTC
.	TRBV11-3	.	TRBJ1-2	CASSRSGRNYGYTF	TGTGCCAGCAGCCGTTCAGGCAGAAACTATGGCTACACCTTC
once	TRBV3-1/TRBV3-2	.	TRBJ2-1	CASSQGLGERNEQFF	TGTGCCAGCAGCCAAGGCCTAGGCGAAAGGAATGAGCAGTTCTTC
once	TRBV6-6	TRBD2	TRBJ2-1	CASRTQLAGPYNEQFF	TGTGCCAGCAGAACTCAACTAGCGGGGCCATACAATGAGCAGTTCTTC
.	TRBV27	TRBD1	TRBJ2-7	CASSLLGQHSYEQYF	TGTGCCAGCAGTTTATTGGGACAGCACTCCTACGAGCAGTACTTC
.	TRBV2	TRBD1	TRBJ2-7	CASSKQGAGSSYEQYF	TGTGCCAGCAGTAAACAGGGGGCCGGGAGCTCCTACGAGCAGTACTTC
.	TRBV21-1	.	TRBJ2-7	CASSKRALRGPYEQYF	TGTGCCAGCAGCAAACGTGCCTTAAGGGGCCCCTACGAGCAGTACTTC
once	TRBV6-5	TRBD2	TRBJ2-7	CASSMSGGAYEQYF	TGTGCCAGCAGCATGAGCGGGGGGGCCTACGAGCAGTACTTC
.	TRBV10-1	.	TRBJ2-1	CATNGGNEQFF	TGCGCCACGAACGGAGGGAATGAGCAGTTCTTC
.	TRBV9	TRBD1	TRBJ2-6	CASSLNDRASGANVLTF	TGTGCCAGCAGCCTCAATGACAGGGCCTCTGGGGCCAACGTCCTGACTTTC
.	TRBV7-9	TRBD1	TRBJ2-1	CASSLAQGARNEQFF	TGTGCCAGCAGCTTAGCACAGGGGGCGCGTAATGAGCAGTTCTTC
.	TRBV18	.	TRBJ1-5	CASSPGVSNQPQHF	TGTGCCAGCTCACCAGGAGTGAGCAATCAGCCCCAGCATTTT
.	TRBV6-5	.	TRBJ2-1	CASIIGAGKSEQFF	TGTGCCAGCATTATAGGCGCAGGGAAAAGTGAGCAGTTCTTC
.	TRBV3-1/TRBV3-2	TRBD1	TRBJ2-5	CASRGTGGQETQYF	TGTGCCAGCAGGGGGACAGGGGGCCAAGAGACCCAGTACTTC
.	TRBV7-6	TRBD2	TRBJ2-3	CASSLKRGRVTDTQYF	TGTGCCAGCAGCCTAAAGCGGGGGCGGGTCACAGATACGCAGTATTTT
.	TRBV5-4	.	TRBJ2-3	CASSLQASDTQYF	TGTGCCAGCAGCTTACAGGCTTCAGATACGCAGTATTTT
.	TRBV14	TRBD1	TRBJ1-1	CASSQNPGTGSTEAFF	TGTGCCAGCAGCCAGAACCCCGGGACAGGGAGCACTGAAGCTTTCTTT
once	TRBV9	TRBD1	TRBJ2-7	CASSVPATQGERYEQYF	TGTGCCAGCAGCGTACCGGCGACCCAGGGGGAGCGCTACGAGCAGTACTTC
.	TRBV9	.	TRBJ2-3	CASSAKGALKNTDTQYF	TGTGCCAGCAGCGCTAAAGGGGCCCTCAAGAACACAGATACGCAGTATTTT
once	TRBV11-3	TRBD1	TRBJ2-5	CASIVRGLETQYF	TGTGCCAGCATAGTCAGGGGGTTAGAGACCCAGTACTTC
.	TRBV5-1	TRBD2	TRBJ2-7	CASSATGTSSYEQYF	TGCGCCAGCAGCGCGACCGGGACTAGTTCCTACGAGCAGTACTTC
few	TRBV7-2	.	TRBJ2-3	CATSRRGWVDTQYF	TGTGCCACCTCCCGGAGAGGGTGGGTAGATACGCAGTATTTT
.	TRBV27	.	TRBJ2-5	CATRRLGMRETQYF	TGTGCCACCCGTCGGCTAGGCATGAGAGAGACCCAGTACTTC
.	TRBV18	.	TRBJ2-5	CASSGTSGAQETQYF	TGTGCCAGCTCAGGGACCTCGGGAGCCCAAGAGACCCAGTACTTC
.	TRBV19	TRBD1	TRBJ1-2	CASTTGTGSFWNYGYTF	TGTGCCAGTACGACCGGGACAGGGTCGTTTTGGAACTATGGCTACACCTTC
.	TRBV3-1/TRBV3-2	.	TRBJ2-3	CASTLSAHRTDTQYF	TGTGCCAGCACCCTCTCAGCGCACCGCACAGATACGCAGTATTTT
.	TRBV29-1	.	TRBJ2-3	CSVERVNTDTQYF	TGCAGCGTTGAGAGAGTGAACACAGATACGCAGTATTTT
.	TRBV5-1	TRBD2	TRBJ2-5	CASERLAGTGETQYF	TGCGCCAGCGAGAGACTAGCGGGAACTGGCGAGACCCAGTACTTC
once	TRBV9	TRBD2	TRBJ2-1	CASSVDPPSGVDNEQFF	TGTGCCAGCAGCGTAGACCCCCCTAGCGGGGTGGACAATGAGCAGTTCTTC